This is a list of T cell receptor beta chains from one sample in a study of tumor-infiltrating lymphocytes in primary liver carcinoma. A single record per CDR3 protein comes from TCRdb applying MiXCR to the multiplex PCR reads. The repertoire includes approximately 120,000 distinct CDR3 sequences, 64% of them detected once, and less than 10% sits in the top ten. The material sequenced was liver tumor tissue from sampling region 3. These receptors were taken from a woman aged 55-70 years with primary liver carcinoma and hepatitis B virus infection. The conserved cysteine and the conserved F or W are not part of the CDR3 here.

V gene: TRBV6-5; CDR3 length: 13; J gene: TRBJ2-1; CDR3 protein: ASKSGTGALIEQF
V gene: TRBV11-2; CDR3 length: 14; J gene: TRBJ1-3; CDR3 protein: ASNKMAGVYGNTIY
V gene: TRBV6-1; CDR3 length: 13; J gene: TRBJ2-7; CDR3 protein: ANNSPRGSSYEQY
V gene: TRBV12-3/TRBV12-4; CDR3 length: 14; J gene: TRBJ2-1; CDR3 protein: ASREVGGGVRNEQF
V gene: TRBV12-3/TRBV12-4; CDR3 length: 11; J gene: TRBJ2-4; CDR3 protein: ASSPGSANIQY
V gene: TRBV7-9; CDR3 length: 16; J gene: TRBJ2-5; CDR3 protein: ASSFGRTSGSRGETQY
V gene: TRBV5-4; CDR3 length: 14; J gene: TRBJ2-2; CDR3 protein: ASRSAGQENTGELF
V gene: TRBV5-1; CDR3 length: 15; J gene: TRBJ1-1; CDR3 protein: TSSSRDRGLLDTEAF
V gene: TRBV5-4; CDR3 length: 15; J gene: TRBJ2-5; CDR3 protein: ASSPPFGGGPQETQY
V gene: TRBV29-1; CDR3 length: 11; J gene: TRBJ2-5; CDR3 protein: SVVVPRREAQY
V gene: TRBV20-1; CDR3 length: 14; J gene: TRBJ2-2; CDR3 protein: STSGPEGPLTGELF
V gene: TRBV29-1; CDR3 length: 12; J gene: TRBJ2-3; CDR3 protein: SSRDGISTDTQY
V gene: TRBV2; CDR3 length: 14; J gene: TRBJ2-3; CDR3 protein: ASSGESWRNTDTQY
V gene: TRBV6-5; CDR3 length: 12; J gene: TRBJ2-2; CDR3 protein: ASRRLGNTGELS
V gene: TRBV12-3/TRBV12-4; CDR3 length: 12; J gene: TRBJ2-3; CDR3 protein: ASSPFESSDTQY
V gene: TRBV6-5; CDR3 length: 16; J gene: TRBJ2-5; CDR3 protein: ASSRPPPTGGLKETQY
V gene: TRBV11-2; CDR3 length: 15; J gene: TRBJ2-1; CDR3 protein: AGSLVFDTPIRDEQL
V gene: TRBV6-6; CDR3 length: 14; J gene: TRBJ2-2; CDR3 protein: ASSYGGAGGHGELF
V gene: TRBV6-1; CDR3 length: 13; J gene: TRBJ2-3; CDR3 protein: ASSEAGSGRNMQY
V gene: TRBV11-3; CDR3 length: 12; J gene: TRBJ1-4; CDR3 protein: ANSLSRSWEKLF
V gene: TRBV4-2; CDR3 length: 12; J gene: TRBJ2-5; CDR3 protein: ASSQGAIQEAQY
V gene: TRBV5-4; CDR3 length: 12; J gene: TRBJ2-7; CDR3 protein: ASGLGLGGYEQY
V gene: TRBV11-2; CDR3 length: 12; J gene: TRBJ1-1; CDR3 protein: ASSLAQGGTETS
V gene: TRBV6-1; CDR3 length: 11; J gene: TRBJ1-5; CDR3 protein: ANSETGAQPQH
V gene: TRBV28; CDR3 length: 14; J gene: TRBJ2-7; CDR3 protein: ASSLSGGVSFYEQY
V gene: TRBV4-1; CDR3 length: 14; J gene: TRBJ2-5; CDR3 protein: ASRLGISGRGETQY
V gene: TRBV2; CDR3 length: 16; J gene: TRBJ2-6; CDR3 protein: ASRFSSGRGSGANVLT
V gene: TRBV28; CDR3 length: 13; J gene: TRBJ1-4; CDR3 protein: ASSFSGTGNEKLF
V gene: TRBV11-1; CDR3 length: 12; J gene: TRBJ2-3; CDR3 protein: TSSLWQRAGESH
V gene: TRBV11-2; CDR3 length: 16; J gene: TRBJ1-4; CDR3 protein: TSSLTGTTQATNEKLF
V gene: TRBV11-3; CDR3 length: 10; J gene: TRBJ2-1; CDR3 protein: ASSLDWGKRF